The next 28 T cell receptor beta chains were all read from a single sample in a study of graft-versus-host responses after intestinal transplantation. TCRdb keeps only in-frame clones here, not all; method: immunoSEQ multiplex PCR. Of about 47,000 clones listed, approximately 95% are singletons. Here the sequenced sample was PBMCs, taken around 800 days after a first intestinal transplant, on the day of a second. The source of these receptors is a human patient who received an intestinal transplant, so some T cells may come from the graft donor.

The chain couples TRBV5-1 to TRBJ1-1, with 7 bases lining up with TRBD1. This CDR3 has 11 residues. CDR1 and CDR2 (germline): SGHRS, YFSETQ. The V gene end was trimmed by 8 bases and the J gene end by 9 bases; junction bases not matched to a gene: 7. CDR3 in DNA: TGCGCCAGTCGAGGGACAGACCAAGCTTTCTTT. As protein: CASRGTDQAFF.

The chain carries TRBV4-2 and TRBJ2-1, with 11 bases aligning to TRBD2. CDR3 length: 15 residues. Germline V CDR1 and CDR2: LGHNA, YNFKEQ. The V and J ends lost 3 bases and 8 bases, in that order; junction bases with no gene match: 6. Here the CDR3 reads CASSQGTSGPDEQFF. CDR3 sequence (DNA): TGTGCCAGCAGCCAGGGGACTAGCGGCCCGGATGAGCAGTTCTTC.

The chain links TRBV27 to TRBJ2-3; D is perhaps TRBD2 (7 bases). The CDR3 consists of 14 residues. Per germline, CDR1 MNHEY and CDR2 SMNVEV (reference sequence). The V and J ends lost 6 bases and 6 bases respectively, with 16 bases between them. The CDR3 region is CASSLRGAVDTQYF. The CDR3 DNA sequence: TGTGCCAGCAGCCTTCGGGGGGCTGTGGATACGCAGTATTTT.

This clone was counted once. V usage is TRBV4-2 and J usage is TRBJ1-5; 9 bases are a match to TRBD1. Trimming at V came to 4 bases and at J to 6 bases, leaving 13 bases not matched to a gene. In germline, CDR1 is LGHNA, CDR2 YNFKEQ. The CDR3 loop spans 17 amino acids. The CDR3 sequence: CASSPGIGTGMAQPQHF. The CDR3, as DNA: TGTGCCAGCAGCCCAGGAATTGGGACAGGGATGGCTCAGCCCCAGCATTTT.

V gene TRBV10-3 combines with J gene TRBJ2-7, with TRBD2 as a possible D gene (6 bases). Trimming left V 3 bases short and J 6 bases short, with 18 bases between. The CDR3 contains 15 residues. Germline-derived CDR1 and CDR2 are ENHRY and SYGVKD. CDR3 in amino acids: CAISDRSRDVGEQYF. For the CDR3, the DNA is TGTGCCATCAGTGATCGCTCGCGGGACGTTGGCGAGCAGTACTTC.

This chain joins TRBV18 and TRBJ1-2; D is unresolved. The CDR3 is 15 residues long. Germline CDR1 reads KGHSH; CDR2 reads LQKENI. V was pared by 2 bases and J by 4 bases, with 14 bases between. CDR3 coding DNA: TGTGCCAGCTCACCATACACCGAAGATAGCTATGGCTACACCTTC. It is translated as CASSPYTEDSYGYTF.

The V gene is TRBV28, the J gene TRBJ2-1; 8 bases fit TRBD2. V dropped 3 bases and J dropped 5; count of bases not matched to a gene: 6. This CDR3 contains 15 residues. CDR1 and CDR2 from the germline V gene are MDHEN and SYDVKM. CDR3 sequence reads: CASSLGSGMHNEQFF. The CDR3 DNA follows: TGTGCCAGCAGTTTGGGTAGCGGGATGCACAATGAGCAGTTCTTC.

CDR3 protein: CASSEGPTYEQYF. The CDR3 DNA reads TGTGCCAGCAGCGAGGGCCCCACCTACGAGCAGTACTTC. This sequence joins TRBV28 and TRBJ2-7; tentative D call: TRBD2 (5 bases). CDR3 length: 13 residues. CDR1 MDHEN and CDR2 SYDVKM come from the germline V gene. Trimming removed 6 bases at V and 2 bases at J, with 11 bases between.

CDR3 bases: TGCGCCAGCAGGCTAGGGGGGTGGGACGAGCAGTACTTC. Protein product: CASRLGGWDEQYF. This chain links TRBV10-2 with TRBJ2-7, with D perhaps being TRBD1 or TRBD2 (6 bases each). The CDR3 contains 13 residues. Germline V gives CDR1 WSHSY, CDR2 SAAADI. Trimming took off 6 bases at V and 5 bases at J, with 14 bases between the two ends.

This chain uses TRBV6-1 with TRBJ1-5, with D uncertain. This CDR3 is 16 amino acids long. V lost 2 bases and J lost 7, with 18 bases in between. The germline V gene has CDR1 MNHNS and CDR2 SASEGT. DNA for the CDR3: TGTGCCAGCAGTGAAAGACGATCTTCGGCCCCGCAGCCCCAGCATTTT. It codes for CASSERRSSAPQPQHF.

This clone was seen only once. The CDR3 region has the DNA TGTGCCAGCCGGGACAGCACTTTCTATGGCTACACCTTC. Its protein product is CASRDSTFYGYTF. The J gene is TRBJ1-2, the V gene TRBV2; 7 positions match TRBD1. V was pared by 8 bases and J by 4 bases, with 7 bases of the junction left unmatched. CDR1 SNHLY and CDR2 FYNNEI come from the germline V gene. The CDR3 extends over 13 amino acids.

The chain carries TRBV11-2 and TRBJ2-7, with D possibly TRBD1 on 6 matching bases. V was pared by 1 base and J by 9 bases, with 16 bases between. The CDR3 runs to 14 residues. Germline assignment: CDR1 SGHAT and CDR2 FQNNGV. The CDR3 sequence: CASSLAGDLRGQYF. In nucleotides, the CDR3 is TGTGCCAGCAGCTTAGCAGGGGACCTCCGGGGGCAGTACTTC.

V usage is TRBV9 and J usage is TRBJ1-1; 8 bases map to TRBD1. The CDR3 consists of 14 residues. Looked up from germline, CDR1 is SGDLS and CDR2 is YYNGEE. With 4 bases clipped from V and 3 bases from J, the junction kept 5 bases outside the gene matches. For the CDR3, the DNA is TGTGCCAGCAGCCCCAGGACAGGGTACACTGAAGCTTTCTTT. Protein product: CASSPRTGYTEAFF.

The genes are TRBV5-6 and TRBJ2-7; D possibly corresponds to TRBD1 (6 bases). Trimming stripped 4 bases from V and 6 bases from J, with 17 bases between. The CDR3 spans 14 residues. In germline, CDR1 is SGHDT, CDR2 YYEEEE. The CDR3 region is CASSRYRVPREQYF. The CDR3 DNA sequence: TGTGCCAGCAGCAGGTACAGGGTCCCTCGCGAGCAGTACTTC.

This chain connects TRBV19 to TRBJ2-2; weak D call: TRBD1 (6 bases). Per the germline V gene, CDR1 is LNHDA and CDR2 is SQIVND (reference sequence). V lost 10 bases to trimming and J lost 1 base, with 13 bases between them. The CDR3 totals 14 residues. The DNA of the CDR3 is TGTGCCACTACCGACAGGCTGAACACCGGGGAGCTGTTTTTT. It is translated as CATTDRLNTGELFF. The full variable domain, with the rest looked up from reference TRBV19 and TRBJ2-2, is DGGITQSPKYLFRKEGQNVTLSCEQNLNHDAMYWYRQDPGQGLRLIYYSQIVNDFQKGDIAEGYSVSREKKESFPLTVTSAQKNPTAFYLCATTDRLNTGELFFGEGSRLTVL.

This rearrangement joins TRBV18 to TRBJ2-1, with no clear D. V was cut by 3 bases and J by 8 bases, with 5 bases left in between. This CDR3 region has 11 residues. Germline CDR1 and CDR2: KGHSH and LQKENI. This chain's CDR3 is CASSPWDEQFF. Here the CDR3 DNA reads TGTGCCAGCTCACCTTGGGATGAGCAGTTCTTC.

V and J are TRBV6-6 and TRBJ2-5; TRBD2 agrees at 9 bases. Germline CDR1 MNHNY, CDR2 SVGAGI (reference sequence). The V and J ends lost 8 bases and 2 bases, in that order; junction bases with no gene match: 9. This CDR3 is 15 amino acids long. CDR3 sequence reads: CASAQTSGRQETQYF. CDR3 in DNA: TGTGCCAGCGCACAGACTAGCGGCCGACAAGAGACCCAGTACTTC.

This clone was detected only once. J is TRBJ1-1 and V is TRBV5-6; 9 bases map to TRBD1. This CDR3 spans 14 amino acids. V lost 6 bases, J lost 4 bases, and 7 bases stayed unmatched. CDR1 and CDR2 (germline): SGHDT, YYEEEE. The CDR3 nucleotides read TGTGCCAGCACCTTTGGGACAGGGTTCACTGAAGCTTTCTTT. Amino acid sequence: CASTFGTGFTEAFF.

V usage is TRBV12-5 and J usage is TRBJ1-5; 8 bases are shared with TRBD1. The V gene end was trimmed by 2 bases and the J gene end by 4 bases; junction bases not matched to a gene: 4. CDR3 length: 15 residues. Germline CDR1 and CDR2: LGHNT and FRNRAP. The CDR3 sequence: CASGLPQGGNQPQHF. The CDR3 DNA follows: TGTGCTAGTGGTTTGCCACAGGGGGGGAATCAGCCCCAGCATTTT.

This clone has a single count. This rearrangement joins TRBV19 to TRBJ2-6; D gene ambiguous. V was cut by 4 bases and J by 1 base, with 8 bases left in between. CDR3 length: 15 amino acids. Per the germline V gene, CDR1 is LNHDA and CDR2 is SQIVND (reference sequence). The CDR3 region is CASSRQVSGANVLTF. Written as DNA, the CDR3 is TGTGCCAGTAGTAGGCAGGTATCTGGGGCCAACGTCCTGACTTTC. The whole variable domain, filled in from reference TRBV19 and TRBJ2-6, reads DGGITQSPKYLFRKEGQNVTLSCEQNLNHDAMYWYRQDPGQGLRLIYYSQIVNDFQKGDIAEGYSVSREKKESFPLTVTSAQKNPTAFYLCASSRQVSGANVLTFGAGSRLTVL.

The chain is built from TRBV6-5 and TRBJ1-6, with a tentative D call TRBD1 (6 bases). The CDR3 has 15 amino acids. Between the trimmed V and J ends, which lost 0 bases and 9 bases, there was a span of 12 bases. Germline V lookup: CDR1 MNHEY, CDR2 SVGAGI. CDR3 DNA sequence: TGTGCCAGCAGTTACTCCACAGGGAGAGCTTCACCCCTCCACTTT. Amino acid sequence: CASSYSTGRASPLHF.

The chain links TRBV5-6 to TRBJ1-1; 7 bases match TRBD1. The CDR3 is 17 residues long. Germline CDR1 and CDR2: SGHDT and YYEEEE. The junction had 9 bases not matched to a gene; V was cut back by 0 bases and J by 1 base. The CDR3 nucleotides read TGTGCCAGCAGCTTGGGGCGGACAGGCCTAAAGAACACTGAAGCTTTCTTT. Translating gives CASSLGRTGLKNTEAFF.

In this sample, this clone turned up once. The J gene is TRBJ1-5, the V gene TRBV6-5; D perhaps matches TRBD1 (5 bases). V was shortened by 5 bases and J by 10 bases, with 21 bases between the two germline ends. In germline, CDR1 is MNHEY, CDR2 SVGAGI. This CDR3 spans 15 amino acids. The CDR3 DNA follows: TGTGCCAGCAGTCAGCCCTTGGGGGGAATCAGCCCCCAGCATTTT. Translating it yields CASSQPLGGISPQHF.

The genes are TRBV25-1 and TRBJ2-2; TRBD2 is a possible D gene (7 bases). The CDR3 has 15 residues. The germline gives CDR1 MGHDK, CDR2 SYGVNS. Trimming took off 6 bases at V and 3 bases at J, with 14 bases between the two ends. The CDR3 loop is CASSESGTHTGELFF. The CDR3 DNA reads TGTGCCAGCAGCGAAAGCGGGACACACACCGGGGAGCTGTTTTTT.

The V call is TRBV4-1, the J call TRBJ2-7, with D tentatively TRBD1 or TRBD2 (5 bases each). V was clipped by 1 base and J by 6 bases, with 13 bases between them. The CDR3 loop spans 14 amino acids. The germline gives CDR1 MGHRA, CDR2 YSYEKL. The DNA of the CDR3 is TGCGCCAGCAGCCAAGTTAAAGAGGGGAGCGAGCAGTACTTC. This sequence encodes CASSQVKEGSEQYF.

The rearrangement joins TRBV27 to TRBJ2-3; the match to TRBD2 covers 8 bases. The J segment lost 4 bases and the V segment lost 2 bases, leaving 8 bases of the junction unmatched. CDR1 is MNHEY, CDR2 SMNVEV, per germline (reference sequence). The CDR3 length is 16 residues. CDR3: CASSLAPGTRPDTQYF. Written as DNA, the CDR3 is TGTGCCAGCAGTTTAGCCCCCGGGACTAGACCAGATACGCAGTATTTT.

CDR3 sequence (DNA): TGTGCCAGCAGCGTAGGAATCCTTGACGGCTACAATGAGCAGTTCTTC. It specifies CASSVGILDGYNEQFF. V gene TRBV9 combines with J gene TRBJ2-1; D gene uncertain. The CDR3 extends over 16 amino acids. Germline lookup yields CDR1 SGDLS and CDR2 YYNGEE. V was clipped by 0 bases and J by 3 bases, with 13 bases between them.

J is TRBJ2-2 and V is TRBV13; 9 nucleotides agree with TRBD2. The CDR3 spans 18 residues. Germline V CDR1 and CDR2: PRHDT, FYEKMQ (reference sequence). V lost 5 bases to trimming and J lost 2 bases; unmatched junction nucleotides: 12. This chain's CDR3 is CASSLRRSGRPNTGELFF. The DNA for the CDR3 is TGTGCCAGCAGCCTACGAAGAAGCGGGAGGCCAAACACCGGGGAGCTGTTTTTT.